This TCR beta chain was sequenced in a study of tumor-infiltrating lymphocytes in primary liver carcinoma. General observations from the study: Blood trailed tumors significantly in top-250-clone fraction (p = 0.039). The study used bulk unsorted samples and so did not compare CD4+ and CD8+ repertoires. Tumor-adjacent and tumor-blood pairs displayed less overlap than did pairs of tumor regions.

For this clonotype: Its antigen is not identified. An end of the junction does not agree with germline; a read error may underlie this.

Priming with a constant-region primer yielded TCR beta cDNA from about 480 ng total RNA. ARM-PCR, slightly modified, supplied the TCR beta libraries through three nested multiplex PCR rounds. From the multiplex PCR reads, TCRdb called clonotypes with MiXCR, one entry per CDR3 protein. The sample holds about 320,000 distinct CDR3 sequences, roughly 60% seen once. The study extracted blood RNA from unsorted whole blood and also extracted germline DNA. Sequenced input: peripheral blood. The clonotype was recovered from a woman aged 25 to 45 with primary liver carcinoma and hepatitis B virus infection.

The CDR3 coding sequence is TGTGTCAGCAACCAAGATGCGGCGGGGAGCTCTTACGAGCAGTACTTC. Its protein product is CVSNQDAAGSSYEQYF. This sequence joins TRBV4-2 and TRBJ2-7, with D possibly TRBD2 on 6 matching bases. CDR1 and CDR2 (germline): LGHNA, YNFKEQ. The CDR3 length is 16 residues.